The source of this T cell receptor (beta chain) is a study of T cell changes during pregnancy in multiple sclerosis (dated by TCRdb to between 2019 and 2020). About the full investigation: In women with multiple sclerosis, the researchers looked at how the T cell repertoire shifted as pregnancy progressed.

Concerning this clone itself: The antigen it binds to is not known. Base qualities are not at hand, and no much larger clone is one base apart.

From cysteine to phenylalanine, the CDR3 is 14 amino acids long. Of all the DNA, just the CDR3 is kept, 42 bases in frame from base 1. Cut back by 2 bases and 9 bases, the V and J ends lie 14 bases apart. The germline V gene (reference sequence) gives CDR1 as SSHAT and CDR2 as FNYEAQ. Library prep was done by the immunoSEQ multiplex PCR assay. The clones in this table, taken by TCRdb from immuneACCESS, are in-frame only. Not every clone is retained; where verified, under half of the shortfall comes from an unresolved V gene, and the cause of the rest is unknown. The table for this sample lists roughly 47,000 clones; roughly 87% of them were counted only once. The ten largest clones take up 0.95% to 1.5% of the sample.

The sequences come from CD4+ T cells from peripheral blood mononuclear cells, collected after pregnancy. This sequence uses TRBV7-7 and TRBJ2-1; TRBD1 is a possible D gene, resting on 6 matching bases. This sequence was found in a female donor with multiple sclerosis, enrolled in a pregnancy study. DNA sequence: TGTGCCAGCAGCTTATCGAACAGGGATGGTGAGCAGTTCTTC. It translates as CASSLSNRDGEQFF.